By its share, the clone carrying this T cell receptor (beta chain) is medium-sized. What it binds is unknown. Semi-nested PCR with Nested Universal Primer A followed constant-region reverse priming of full-length variable regions. TCRdb reprocessed the 5' RACE reads with MiXCR, giving one entry per CDR3 protein. The sample holds over 5,000 distinct CDR3 sequences; around a third are singletons and the top ten take over 5%. Germline CDR1 is DFQATT and CDR2 is SNEGSKA (reference sequence). The CDR3 is 15 residues long. V was shortened by 0 bases and J by 2 bases, with 14 bases between the two germline ends. Study conclusions and caveats: The larger-cohort validation was restricted to a single TCR beta V-J rearrangement rather than whole repertoires. Tumor Treg TCRs overlapped most with tumor naive CD4+ cells.

The source of this sequence is a female donor with breast cancer. Material for sequencing was naive CD4+ T cells sorted from a lymph node. Subset described: naive CD4+ T cells, CD4+CD45RA+CD25-. The rearrangement links TRBV20-1 to TRBJ2-7, with TRBD2 as a possible D gene (6 bases). Here the CDR3 reads CSARDQGSGAYEQYF. In DNA form, the CDR3 reads TGCAGTGCTAGAGATCAGGGTAGCGGAGCCTACGAGCAGTACTTC.